Presented here are 20 T cell receptor beta chains from one specimen sequenced in a study of cytomegalovirus exposure and HLA in healthy donors. The PCR ran on 60 Vbeta and 13 Jbeta primers. The data were produced by immunoSEQ multiplex PCR, yet TCRdb's version contains in-frame clones alone and is incomplete. This table holds some 190,000 clones, 85% to 90% found once. The sequenced sample was PBMCs. The receptors were gathered from a woman aged 18 to 35 in good health and CMV-seronegative.

This clone was observed a few times. Here the CDR3 DNA reads TGTGCCAGCAGCTACGGGACATTGAACACTGAAGCTTTCTTT. This gives the protein CASSYGTLNTEAFF. The gene calls are TRBV28 and TRBJ1-1; a weak D match, TRBD1 (6 bases). The ends were cut back, 6 bases at V and 0 bases at J, with 11 bases in the middle. This CDR3 spans 14 amino acids. Germline assignment: CDR1 MDHEN and CDR2 SYDVKM.

The gene calls are TRBV15 and TRBJ1-1; 11 nucleotides line up with TRBD1. Trimming cost V 5 bases and J 4 bases; bases outside gene matches: 9. This CDR3 has 16 amino acids. The germline gives CDR1 LNHNV, CDR2 YYDKDF (reference sequence). In DNA form, the CDR3 reads TGTGCCACCAGCCCGAGGGGACAGGGGGGCCGCACTGAAGCTTTCTTT. Its protein is CATSPRGQGGRTEAFF.

CDR3 bases: TGCAGTGCTAACAGGGGCACCTTC. It translates to CSANRGTF. The chain uses TRBV20-1 and TRBJ1-2; 7 bases are shared with TRBD1. Germline V lookup: CDR1 DFQATT, CDR2 SNEGSKA (reference sequence). The CDR3 consists of 8 residues. J was trimmed by 13 bases and V by 4 bases; bases with no gene match: 0.

This clone was picked up one time. This chain connects TRBV4-1 to TRBJ2-5; 8 bases are shared with TRBD2. J lost 5 bases, V lost 3 bases, and 8 bases had no gene match. CDR1 MGHRA and CDR2 YSYEKL come from the germline V gene. The CDR3 runs to 15 residues. The CDR3 sequence is CASSHPGASGETQYF. CDR3 nucleotide sequence: TGCGCCAGCAGCCACCCTGGGGCTAGCGGGGAGACCCAGTACTTC.

The chain is built from TRBV27 and TRBJ2-1; TRBD1 aligns across 7 bases. CDR3 length equals 15 residues. CDR1 and CDR2 (germline): MNHEY, SMNVEV (reference sequence). V lost 3 bases, J lost 9 bases, and 11 bases stayed unmatched. The CDR3 DNA sequence: TGTGCCAGCAGTTTCCTGAGGCAGGGGGTAGGTGAGCAGTTCTTC. Translation gives CASSFLRQGVGEQFF.

The rearrangement joins TRBV10-3 to TRBJ1-6; 11 bases agree with TRBD1. This CDR3 contains 14 residues. J lost 14 bases, V lost 7 bases, and 10 bases had no gene match. The germline V gene has CDR1 ENHRY and CDR2 SYGVKD. The CDR3: CAITSGTGGRSLHF. CDR3 DNA: TGTGCCATCACCTCGGGGACAGGGGGACGGTCCCTCCACTTT.

V gene TRBV28 combines with J gene TRBJ2-7, with D possibly TRBD1 on 7 matching bases. Trimming shortened V by 11 bases and J by 5 bases, and 19 bases separated the two germline ends. Germline V lookup: CDR1 MDHEN, CDR2 SYDVKM. The CDR3 extends over 13 amino acids. The CDR3 sequence is CAAAGPGGNEQYF. CDR3 nucleotide sequence: TGTGCCGCGGCGGGGCCAGGGGGGAACGAGCAGTACTTC. The full variable domain, with the rest looked up from reference TRBV28 and TRBJ2-7, is DVKVTQSSRYLVKRTGEKVFLECVQDMDHENMFWYRQDPGLGLRLIYFSYDVKMKEKGDIPEGYSVSREKKERFSLILESASTNQTSMYLCAAAGPGGNEQYFGPGTRLTVT.

This clone occurred once. This chain connects TRBV9 to TRBJ2-1; D perhaps matches TRBD2 (6 bases). This CDR3 is 16 amino acids long. From germline, CDR1 is SGDLS and CDR2 YYNGEE. V gave up 4 bases and J gave up 0 bases, with 14 bases separating them. CDR3 in amino acids: CASSFSGPSSYNEQFF. CDR3 DNA sequence: TGTGCCAGCAGCTTTAGCGGTCCTAGCTCCTACAATGAGCAGTTCTTC. The full variable domain, completed using reference TRBV9 and TRBJ2-1, is DSGVTQTPKHLITATGQRVTLRCSPRSGDLSVYWYQQSLDQGLQFLIQYYNGEERAKGNILERFSAQQFPDLHSELNLSSLELGDSALYFCASSFSGPSSYNEQFFGPGTRLTVL.

This chain connects TRBV7-9 to TRBJ1-2; D is unresolved. Germline V gene sequence: CDR1 SEHNR, CDR2 FQNEAQ (reference sequence). Deletions cut 1 base from V and 2 bases from J, with 11 bases between. This CDR3 has 15 residues. The CDR3 region has the DNA TGTGCCAGCAGCTTAGTGGAGACTGGGAACTATGGCTACACCTTC. Its translation is CASSLVETGNYGYTF.

This chain links TRBV2 with TRBJ1-1, with 9 bases matching TRBD1. Trimming took 4 bases from V and 3 from J; bases not matched to a gene: 3. The germline V gene has CDR1 SNHLY and CDR2 FYNNEI. There are 14 residues in the CDR3. The DNA for the CDR3 is TGTGCCAGCAGTGCGGGACAGGGCTACACTGAAGCTTTCTTT. Amino acids: CASSAGQGYTEAFF.

The CDR3 spells CASSISGAAYNEQFF. The CDR3, as DNA: TGTGCCAGCAGCATTAGCGGGGCCGCCTACAATGAGCAGTTCTTC. V is TRBV7-8 and J is TRBJ2-1, with 8 bases matching TRBD2. With V trimmed by 5 bases and J by 2 bases, 5 bases remained unmatched. Germline assignment: CDR1 SGHVS and CDR2 FQNEAQ. The CDR3 has 15 amino acids.

The genes are TRBV27 and TRBJ1-1, with a weak D call TRBD1 (5 bases). Germline V CDR1 and CDR2: MNHEY, SMNVEV (reference sequence). V shed 8 bases and J shed 5 bases, with 15 bases lying between them. The length of the CDR3 is 13 residues. Here the CDR3 reads CASAGGFWTEAFF. The CDR3 DNA reads TGTGCCAGCGCCGGGGGATTTTGGACTGAAGCTTTCTTT.

The chain couples TRBV5-1 to TRBJ2-5, with D possibly being TRBD1 (5 bases). The CDR3 loop spans 15 amino acids. Germline CDR1 reads SGHRS; CDR2 reads YFSETQ. The V end lost 5 bases, the J end lost 7 bases, and 21 bases lay between the germline ends. The CDR3 sequence is CASSLGLQVDGTQYF. CDR3 sequence (DNA): TGCGCCAGCAGTCTTGGGTTACAGGTTGACGGGACCCAGTACTTC.

The gene calls are TRBV30 and TRBJ1-1; D is unclear. Trimming took off 2 bases at V and 4 bases at J, with 11 bases between the two ends. The CDR3 loop spans 13 amino acids. Germline V gives CDR1 GTSNPN, CDR2 SVGIG (reference sequence). The CDR3 nucleotides read TGTGCCTGGAGTACCTGGGCTGGCACTGAAGCTTTCTTT. The encoded protein is CAWSTWAGTEAFF.

V usage is TRBV5-1 and J usage is TRBJ2-2; D remains unclear. Germline CDR1 and CDR2: SGHRS and YFSETQ. The CDR3 sequence is 12 residues long. V dropped 2 bases and J dropped 5 bases, with 4 bases sitting between them. The CDR3 DNA sequence: TGCGCCAGCAGCTTACTGACCGGGGAGCTGTTTTTT. Translated, it gives CASSLLTGELFF.

This chain uses TRBV20-1 with TRBJ1-2; 8 bases are shared with TRBD1. The CDR3 consists of 11 residues. Germline V gives CDR1 DFQATT, CDR2 SNEGSKA (reference sequence). In nucleotides, the CDR3 is TGCATCTTACCAGGGGGCGGAGGCTACACCTTC. Protein product: CILPGGGGYTF.

The chain links TRBV9 to TRBJ2-2; the D gene is possibly TRBD1 (6 bases). CDR3 length: 15 residues. V was trimmed by 2 bases and J by 0 bases, leaving 8 bases between them. In germline, CDR1 is SGDLS, CDR2 YYNGEE. The CDR3 DNA reads TGTGCCAGCAGCGTTGGGACACCGAACACCGGGGAGCTGTTTTTT. It specifies CASSVGTPNTGELFF.

As concerns this clone: The sample contains more than one DNA sequence encoding this CDR3. The rearrangement links TRBV27 to TRBJ1-1; D remains ambiguous. The CDR3 loop spans 13 amino acids. The V gene lost 6 bases and the J gene lost 10 bases, with 18 bases spanning the gap. Looked up from germline, CDR1 is MNHEY and CDR2 is SMNVEV (reference sequence). In DNA form, the CDR3 reads TGTGCCAGCAGACACATTGACGGAGGGAGAGCTTTCTTT. Translation: CASRHIDGGRAFF.

Here the CDR3 DNA reads TGTGCCAGCAGCGCCAGGGGACAGGGAACTACCGAAGCTTTCTTT. Its translation: CASSARGQGTTEAFF. The chain has TRBV7-9 and TRBJ1-1, with 9 bases that match TRBD1. With 5 bases clipped from V and 8 bases from J, the junction kept 12 bases outside the gene matches. Germline V gene sequence: CDR1 SEHNR, CDR2 FQNEAQ (reference sequence). This CDR3 has 15 residues.

The chain joins TRBV7-9 to TRBJ2-5; TRBD1 aligns across 8 bases. TRBJ2-7 explains the end of the DNA better; the J call may be wrong. The germline gives CDR1 SEHNR, CDR2 FQNEAQ (reference sequence). The CDR3 has 13 amino acids. CDR3: CASSWQGAGEQYF. DNA for the CDR3: TGTGCCAGCAGCTGGCAGGGGGCCGGCGAGCAGTACTTC.